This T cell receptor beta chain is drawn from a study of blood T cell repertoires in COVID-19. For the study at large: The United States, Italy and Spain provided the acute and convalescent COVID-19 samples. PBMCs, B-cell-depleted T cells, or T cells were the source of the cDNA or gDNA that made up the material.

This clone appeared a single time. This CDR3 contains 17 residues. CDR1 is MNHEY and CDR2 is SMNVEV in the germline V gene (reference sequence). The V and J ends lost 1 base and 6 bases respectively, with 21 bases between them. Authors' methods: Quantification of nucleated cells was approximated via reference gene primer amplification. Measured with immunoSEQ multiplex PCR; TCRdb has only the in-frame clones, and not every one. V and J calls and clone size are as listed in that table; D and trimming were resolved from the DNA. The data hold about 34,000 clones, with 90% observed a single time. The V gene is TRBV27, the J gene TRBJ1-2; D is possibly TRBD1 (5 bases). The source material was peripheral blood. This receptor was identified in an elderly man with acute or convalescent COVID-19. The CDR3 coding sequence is TGTGCCAGCAGTTTATTTCAGGGCCCGAAGGGTCGTGATGGCTACACCTTC. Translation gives CASSLFQGPKGRDGYTF.